These 27 T cell receptor beta chains share one sample of origin, sequenced in a study of cytomegalovirus exposure and HLA in healthy donors. Some clones are missing from TCRdb's copy, which holds only in-frame ones; the method was immunoSEQ multiplex PCR. The sample gives 160,000 or so clones, approximately 86% of which show up once; about 2% is in the top ten. The sample taken for sequencing was PBMCs. The receptors stem from a young man in good health and CMV-seropositive.

This sequence joins TRBV18 and TRBJ2-7; a weak D match, TRBD2 (7 bases). V lost 3 bases, J lost 6 bases, and 21 bases lay in between. Germline CDR1 KGHSH, CDR2 LQKENI. The CDR3 totals 16 residues. The CDR3 DNA follows: TGTGCCAGCTCACCCCAAGGCCCCGGGGGGCTCGGCGAGCAGTACTTC. Translation: CASSPQGPGGLGEQYF.

The V and J genes are TRBV7-9 and TRBJ1-5; 7 bases match TRBD1. Losses at the gene ends were 4 bases for V and 0 bases for J; bases not matched to a gene: 3. CDR3 length: 15 residues. Germline values: CDR1 SEHNR, CDR2 FQNEAQ (reference sequence). In DNA form, the CDR3 reads TGTGCCAGCAGCTCGGGACAGTTTAGCAATCAGCCCCAGCATTTT. Amino acids: CASSSGQFSNQPQHF. The full variable domain, with the rest looked up from reference TRBV7-9 and TRBJ1-5, is DTGVSQNPRHKITKRGQNVTFRCDPISEHNRLYWYRQTLGQGPEFLTYFQNEAQLEKSRLLSDRFSAERPKGSFSTLEIQRTEQGDSAMYLCASSSGQFSNQPQHFGDGTRLSIL.

Worth noting for this clone: This specimen includes other DNA sequences encoding the same CDR3. V gene TRBV7-2 combines with J gene TRBJ2-7; 12 nucleotides line up with TRBD2. CDR3 size: 13 residues. Germline CDR1 SGHTA, CDR2 FQGNSA. V lost 6 bases and J lost 7; bases outside the gene matches: 4. The chain's CDR3 is CASSSGLAGEQYF. CDR3 sequence (DNA): TGTGCCAGCAGTAGCGGACTAGCGGGAGAGCAGTACTTC.

The rearrangement uses TRBV19 and TRBJ2-1, with 8 bases matching TRBD2. There are 16 residues in the CDR3. Germline loops: CDR1 LNHDA, CDR2 SQIVND (reference sequence). V trimming: 5 bases; J trimming: 4 bases; junction bases outside the gene matches: 10. CDR3 nucleotide sequence: TGTGCCAGTAGTCGACTTACGGGGGGGCTTTACAATGAGCAGTTCTTC. It encodes CASSRLTGGLYNEQFF.

This clone was found a few times. Mismatch with germline at one junction end may stem from a read error. The rearrangement uses TRBV7-9 and TRBJ1-2, with D perhaps TRBD1 (6 bases). The CDR3 consists of 11 residues. Germline CDR1 is SEHNR and CDR2 is FQNEAQ (reference sequence). The CDR3 sequence is CASSSYRDLPF. The CDR3 coding sequence is TGTGCCAGCAGCTCCTACAGGGACCTCCCCTTC.

The rearrangement joins TRBV5-4 to TRBJ2-3; 7 bases agree with TRBD2. V was pared by 3 bases and J by 6 bases, with 7 bases of the junction left unmatched. The germline V gene encodes CDR1 SGHNT and CDR2 YYREEE (reference sequence). The CDR3 has 14 residues. CDR3 sequence: CASSSGLVRDTQYF. CDR3 sequence (DNA): TGTGCCAGCAGCTCCGGACTAGTGAGGGATACGCAGTATTTT.

This chain connects TRBV5-1 to TRBJ2-5; TRBD2 matches 12 bases. The germline gives CDR1 SGHRS, CDR2 YFSETQ. V shed 4 bases and J 3 bases; nucleotides not matched to a gene: 7. The CDR3 contains 16 residues. This CDR3 reads CASSAILAGGEETQYF. In nucleotides, the CDR3 is TGCGCCAGCAGCGCTATACTAGCGGGGGGCGAAGAGACCCAGTACTTC.

This chain uses TRBV5-1 with TRBJ1-1; TRBD1 aligns across 7 bases. V lost 4 bases to trimming and J lost 3 bases; unmatched junction nucleotides: 6. The CDR3 contains 14 residues. Germline CDR1 is SGHRS and CDR2 is YFSETQ. The CDR3 is CASSPTGAYTEAFF. CDR3 sequence (DNA): TGCGCCAGCAGCCCAACAGGGGCTTACACTGAAGCTTTCTTT.

J is TRBJ2-7 and V is TRBV7-2; perhaps TRBD2 as D (5 bases). The CDR3 is 12 residues long. Germline V gene data show CDR1 as SGHTA and CDR2 as FQGNSA. Trimming took 5 bases from V and 5 from J, leaving 10 bases between them. CDR3 DNA sequence: TGTGCCAGCAGCCCCCCTAGCCACGAGCAGTACTTC. Protein product: CASSPPSHEQYF.

The rearrangement links TRBV10-2 to TRBJ2-4, with D tentatively TRBD1 (5 bases). The CDR3 totals 15 residues. V lost 6 bases and J 0 bases, leaving 12 bases between the germline ends. Germline CDR1 and CDR2: WSHSY and SAAADI. The CDR3 spells CASSQGPVAKNIQYF. The CDR3, as DNA: TGCGCCAGCAGCCAGGGCCCTGTAGCCAAAAACATTCAGTACTTC.

V and J are TRBV27 and TRBJ1-5; the match to TRBD1 covers 7 bases. After removal of 5 bases from V and 4 bases from J, the junction contained 5 bases not matched to a gene. The CDR3 contains 14 residues. CDR1 is MNHEY and CDR2 is SMNVEV in the germline V gene (reference sequence). The CDR3 reads CASSPGGLNQPQHF. Written as DNA, the CDR3 is TGTGCCAGCAGTCCAGGGGGGTTGAATCAGCCCCAGCATTTT.

The V gene is TRBV30, the J gene TRBJ1-5, with D hard to call. Germline V gives CDR1 GTSNPN, CDR2 SVGIG (reference sequence). Trimming shortened V by 1 base and J by 6 bases, and 13 bases separated the two germline ends. The CDR3 loop spans 14 amino acids. CDR3 in amino acids: CAWSEGGRGQPQHF. CDR3 DNA sequence: TGTGCCTGGAGTGAGGGAGGTCGGGGTCAGCCCCAGCATTTT.

The chain couples TRBV7-9 to TRBJ2-5, with 7 bases identical to TRBD2. The V gene end was trimmed by 7 bases and the J gene end by 2 bases; junction bases not matched to a gene: 13. The CDR3 runs to 16 residues. The germline gives CDR1 SEHNR, CDR2 FQNEAQ (reference sequence). In DNA form, the CDR3 reads TGTGCCAGCACCATAAAGGTTTGGGGGGGACAAGAGACCCAGTACTTC. Translating gives CASTIKVWGGQETQYF.

The J gene is TRBJ2-5, the V gene TRBV18; no clear D. Germline V CDR1 and CDR2: KGHSH, LQKENI. Trimming shortened V by 0 bases and J by 2 bases, and 7 bases separated the two germline ends. The CDR3 runs to 14 residues. The CDR3 sequence: CASSPPSKQETQYF. The CDR3 nucleotides read TGTGCCAGCTCACCACCTAGTAAACAAGAGACCCAGTACTTC.

The chain combines TRBV9 with TRBJ2-7, with a tentative D call TRBD1 (9 bases). Trimming took off 3 bases at V and 3 bases at J, with 19 bases between the two ends. The CDR3 runs to 16 residues. Germline loops: CDR1 SGDLS, CDR2 YYNGEE. CDR3 nucleotide sequence: TGTGCCAGCAGCGCCGGGAGGGACAGGGCCTACTACGAGCAGTACTTC. Translating it yields CASSAGRDRAYYEQYF.

The rearrangement links TRBV27 to TRBJ2-7, with TRBD2 matching 16 bases. Germline CDR1 reads MNHEY; CDR2 reads SMNVEV (reference sequence). The CDR3 is made up of 14 amino acids. V shed 9 bases, J shed 6 bases, and the junction held 5 bases outside the gene matches. CDR3 sequence: CASGTSGGAVEQYF. DNA of the CDR3: TGTGCCAGTGGGACTAGCGGGGGGGCCGTCGAGCAGTACTTC.

This rearrangement joins TRBV5-1 to TRBJ2-7; D uncertain. Germline CDR1 is SGHRS and CDR2 is YFSETQ. CDR3 length: 13 residues. V shed 4 bases and J shed 5 bases, with 13 bases lying between them. Written as DNA, the CDR3 is TGCGCCAGCAGCCCAACAACAAGCGACGAGCAGTACTTC. It is translated as CASSPTTSDEQYF.

The gene calls are TRBV5-4 and TRBJ1-1; D is ambiguous. Per the germline V gene, CDR1 is SGHNT and CDR2 is YYREEE (reference sequence). The CDR3 runs to 13 residues. Between the trimmed V and J ends, which lost 0 bases and 5 bases, there was a span of 8 bases. The CDR3 DNA reads TGTGCCAGCAGCTTGGCGGAGATGACTGAAGCTTTCTTT. Translation: CASSLAEMTEAFF.

In this sample, this clone turned up once. The CDR3 reads CASSQDWGGGRVSDTQYF. Written as DNA, the CDR3 is TGCGCCAGCAGCCAAGATTGGGGCGGGGGGAGAGTATCAGATACGCAGTATTTT. The V gene is TRBV4-3, the J gene TRBJ2-3; 8 nucleotides line up with TRBD2. Germline CDR1 and CDR2: LGHNA and YSLEER. This CDR3 region has 18 residues. V lost 0 bases to trimming and J lost 4 bases; unmatched junction nucleotides: 12.

This chain uses TRBV7-8 with TRBJ2-3; perhaps TRBD2 as D (6 bases). This CDR3 is built from 15 residues. Trimming shortened V by 1 base and J by 6 bases, and 14 bases separated the two germline ends. Germline loops: CDR1 SGHVS, CDR2 FQNEAQ. The CDR3 DNA reads as TGTGCCAGCAGCTTAGTAGGCGGGGCCGCCGATACGCAGTATTTT. As protein: CASSLVGGAADTQYF.

A single count supports this clone. The chain links TRBV4-3 to TRBJ2-3; the D gene is possibly TRBD2 (6 bases). Germline V gene sequence: CDR1 LGHNA, CDR2 YSLEER. CDR3 length: 16 residues. V lost 0 bases and J lost 3, with 13 bases in between. The CDR3 bases are TGCGCCAGCAGCCAAGAAAGATCGGGGGTAACAGATACGCAGTATTTT. It yields the protein CASSQERSGVTDTQYF.

This clone appeared a single time. The chain combines TRBV7-6 with TRBJ2-3; TRBD1 agrees at 7 bases. The germline CDR1 and CDR2 sequences are SGHVS and FNYEAQ. The V segment lost 5 bases and the J segment 0 bases; nucleotides outside the gene matches: 2. This CDR3 comprises 14 residues. CDR3 loop: CASSHRGSTDTQYF. In nucleotides, the CDR3 is TGTGCCAGCAGCCACAGGGGTAGCACAGATACGCAGTATTTT.

This clone was seen a few times. The chain uses TRBV27 and TRBJ2-7, with 10 bases lining up with TRBD2. J lost 5 bases, V lost 8 bases, and 12 bases had no gene match. CDR1 and CDR2 (germline): MNHEY, SMNVEV (reference sequence). This CDR3 comprises 15 residues. In DNA form, the CDR3 reads TGTGCCAGCTGGGATTTTAGCGGGGGGCCAAACGAGCAGTACTTC. It specifies CASWDFSGGPNEQYF.

V gene TRBV4-3 combines with J gene TRBJ2-1, with 15 bases aligning to TRBD2. Germline V CDR1 and CDR2: LGHNA, YSLEER. This CDR3 region has 16 residues. The V segment lost 1 base and the J segment 8 bases; nucleotides outside the gene matches: 3. CDR3 residues: CASSQGTSGGVDEQFF. CDR3 in DNA: TGCGCCAGCAGCCAAGGGACTAGCGGGGGGGTCGATGAGCAGTTCTTC.

The chain carries TRBV5-1 and TRBJ2-5; TRBD2 agrees at 8 bases. Germline-derived CDR1 and CDR2 are SGHRS and YFSETQ. The V gene end was trimmed by 4 bases and the J gene end by 2 bases; junction bases not matched to a gene: 16. This CDR3 contains 18 residues. The CDR3: CASSQIRVGLATQETQYF. The CDR3 coding sequence is TGCGCCAGCAGCCAGATCAGGGTTGGACTAGCAACTCAAGAGACCCAGTACTTC. The whole variable domain, remainder taken from reference TRBV5-1 and TRBJ2-5, is KAGVTQTPRYLIKTRGQQVTLSCSPISGHRSVSWYQQTPGQGLQFLFEYFSETQRNKGNFPGRFSGRQFSNSRSEMNVSTLELGDSALYLCASSQIRVGLATQETQYFGPGTRLLVL.

J is TRBJ2-3 and V is TRBV2; TRBD1 matches at 7 bases. CDR1 and CDR2 (germline): SNHLY, FYNNEI. Trimming removed 4 bases from V and 3 bases from J; junction bases left unmatched: 7. CDR3 size: 15 residues. This CDR3 reads CASSAWTGGTDTQYF. CDR3 nucleotides: TGTGCCAGCAGTGCTTGGACAGGTGGGACAGATACGCAGTATTTT.

In this sample, this clone turned up once. J is TRBJ2-2 and V is TRBV7-9, with TRBD1 as a possible D gene (6 bases). There are 16 residues in the CDR3. V was pared by 0 bases and J by 1 base, with 9 bases between. The germline V gene encodes CDR1 SEHNR and CDR2 FQNEAQ (reference sequence). CDR3 sequence (DNA): TGTGCCAGCAGCTTAGCGTTGACAGGGAACACCGGGGAGCTGTTTTTT. It is translated as CASSLALTGNTGELFF.